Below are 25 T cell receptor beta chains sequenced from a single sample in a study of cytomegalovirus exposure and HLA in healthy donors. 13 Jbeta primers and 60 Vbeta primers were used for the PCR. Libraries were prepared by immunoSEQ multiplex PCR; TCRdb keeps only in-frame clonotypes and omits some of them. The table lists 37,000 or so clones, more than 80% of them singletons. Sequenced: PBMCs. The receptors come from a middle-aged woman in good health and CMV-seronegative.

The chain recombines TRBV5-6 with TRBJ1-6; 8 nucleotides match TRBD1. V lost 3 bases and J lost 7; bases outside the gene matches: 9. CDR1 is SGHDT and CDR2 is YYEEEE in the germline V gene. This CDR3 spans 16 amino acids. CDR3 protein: CASSYDRTGRNSPLHF. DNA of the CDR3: TGTGCCAGCAGCTACGACAGGACAGGGAGAAATTCACCCCTCCACTTT.

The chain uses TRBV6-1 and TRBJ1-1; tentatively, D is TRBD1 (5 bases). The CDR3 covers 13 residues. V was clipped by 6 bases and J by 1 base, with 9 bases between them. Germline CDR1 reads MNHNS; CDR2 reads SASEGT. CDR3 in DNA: TGTGCCAGCAGATTTGACAGGAACACTGAAGCTTTCTTT. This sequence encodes CASRFDRNTEAFF.

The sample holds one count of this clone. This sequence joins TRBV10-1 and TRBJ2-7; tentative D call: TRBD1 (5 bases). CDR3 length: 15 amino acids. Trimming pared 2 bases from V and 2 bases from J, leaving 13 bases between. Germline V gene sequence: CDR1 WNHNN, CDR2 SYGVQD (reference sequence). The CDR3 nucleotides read TGCGCCAGCAGTGAGCAAACAGGCTGGCCCTACGAGCAGTACGTC. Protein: CASSEQTGWPYEQYV.

Here the CDR3 DNA reads TGTGCCACCAGCAGAGAGATCACAAGCAATCAGCCCCAGCATTTT. Amino acid sequence: CATSREITSNQPQHF. The chain recombines TRBV15 with TRBJ1-5, with unresolved D. Germline V CDR1 and CDR2: LNHNV, YYDKDF (reference sequence). The CDR3 has 15 amino acids. V gave up 0 bases and J gave up 1 base, with 7 bases separating them.

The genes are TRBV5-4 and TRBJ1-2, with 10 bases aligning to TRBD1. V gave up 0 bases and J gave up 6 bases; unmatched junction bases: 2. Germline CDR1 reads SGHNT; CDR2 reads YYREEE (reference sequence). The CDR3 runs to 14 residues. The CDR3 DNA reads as TGTGCCAGCAGCTTGGGACAGGGGGCGCATGGCTACACCTTC. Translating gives CASSLGQGAHGYTF. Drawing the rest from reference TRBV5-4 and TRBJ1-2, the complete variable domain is ETGVTQSPTHLIKTRGQQVTLRCSSQSGHNTVSWYQQALGQGPQFIFQYYREEENGRGNFPPRFSGLQFPNYSSELNVNALELDDSALYLCASSLGQGAHGYTFGSGTRLTVV.

CDR3: CASSLEEGLGGYTF. In DNA form, the CDR3 reads TGTGCCAGCAGCTTAGAAGAGGGCCTGGGCGGCTACACCTTC. V is TRBV7-9 and J is TRBJ1-2, with no clear D. With 1 base removed from V and 8 bases from J, the gap between germline ends came to 14 bases. CDR3 length equals 14 residues. The germline V gene encodes CDR1 SEHNR and CDR2 FQNEAQ (reference sequence). Full variable domain (rest looked up from reference TRBV7-9 and TRBJ1-2): DTGVSQNPRHKITKRGQNVTFRCDPISEHNRLYWYRQTLGQGPEFLTYFQNEAQLEKSRLLSDRFSAERPKGSFSTLEIQRTEQGDSAMYLCASSLEEGLGGYTFGSGTRLTVV.

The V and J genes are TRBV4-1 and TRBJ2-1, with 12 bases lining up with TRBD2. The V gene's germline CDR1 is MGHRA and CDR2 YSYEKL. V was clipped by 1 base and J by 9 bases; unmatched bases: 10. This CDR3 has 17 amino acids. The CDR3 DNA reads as TGCGCCAGCAGCCAAGTGGCGACTAGCGGGGGATTTGGTGAGCAGTTCTTC. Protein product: CASSQVATSGGFGEQFF.

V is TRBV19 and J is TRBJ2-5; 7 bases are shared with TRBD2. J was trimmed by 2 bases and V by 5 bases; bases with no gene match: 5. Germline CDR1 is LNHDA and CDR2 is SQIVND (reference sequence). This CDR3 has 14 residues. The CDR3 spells CASSAGGLQETQYF. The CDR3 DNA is TGTGCCAGTAGTGCTGGGGGACTACAAGAGACCCAGTACTTC.

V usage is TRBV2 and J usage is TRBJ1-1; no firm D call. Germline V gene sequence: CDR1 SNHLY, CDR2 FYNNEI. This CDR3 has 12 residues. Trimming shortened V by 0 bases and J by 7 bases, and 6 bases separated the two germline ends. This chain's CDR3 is CASSEARGEAFF. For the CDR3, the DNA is TGTGCCAGCAGTGAAGCACGGGGTGAAGCTTTCTTT.

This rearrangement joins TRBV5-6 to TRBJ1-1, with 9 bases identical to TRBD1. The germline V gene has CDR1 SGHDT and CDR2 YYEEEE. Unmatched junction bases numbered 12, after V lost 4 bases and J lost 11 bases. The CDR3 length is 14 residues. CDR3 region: CASSIRDRAPVAFF. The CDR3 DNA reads TGTGCCAGCAGCATCCGGGACAGGGCGCCGGTGGCTTTCTTT.

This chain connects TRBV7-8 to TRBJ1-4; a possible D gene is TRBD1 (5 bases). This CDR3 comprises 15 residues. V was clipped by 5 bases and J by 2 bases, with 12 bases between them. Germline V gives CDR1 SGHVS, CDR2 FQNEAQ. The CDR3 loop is CASSLQAGTNEKLFF. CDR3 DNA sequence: TGTGCCAGCAGCCTCCAGGCAGGGACTAATGAAAAACTGTTTTTT.

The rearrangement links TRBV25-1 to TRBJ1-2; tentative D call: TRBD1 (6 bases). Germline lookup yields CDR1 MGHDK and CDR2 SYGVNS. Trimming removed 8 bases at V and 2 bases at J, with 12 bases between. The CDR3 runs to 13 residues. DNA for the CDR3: TGTGCCAGCTTACCTCAGGGGAACTATGGCTACACCTTC. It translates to CASLPQGNYGYTF.

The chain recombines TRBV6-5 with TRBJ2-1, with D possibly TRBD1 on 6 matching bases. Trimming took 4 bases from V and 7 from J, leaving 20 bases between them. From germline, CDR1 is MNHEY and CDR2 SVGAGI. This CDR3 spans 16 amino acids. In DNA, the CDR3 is TGTGCCAGCAGTTTGAACAGGGTCTATTTTTTGAATGAGCAGTTCTTC. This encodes CASSLNRVYFLNEQFF.

The CDR3: CASSDRGTGELFF. The CDR3 bases are TGTGCCAGTAGCGACAGGGGAACCGGGGAGCTGTTTTTT. The V call is TRBV19, the J call TRBJ2-2; 8 positions match TRBD1. The CDR3 extends over 13 amino acids. CDR1 is LNHDA and CDR2 is SQIVND in the germline V gene (reference sequence). The V segment lost 6 bases and the J segment 5 bases; nucleotides outside the gene matches: 2.

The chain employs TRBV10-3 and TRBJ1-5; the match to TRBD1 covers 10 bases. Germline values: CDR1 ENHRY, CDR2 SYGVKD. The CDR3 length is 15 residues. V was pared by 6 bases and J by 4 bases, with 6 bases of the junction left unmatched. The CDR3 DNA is TGTGCCATCAGCGAGGGACAGGGGTTGAATCAGCCCCAGCATTTT. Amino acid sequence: CAISEGQGLNQPQHF.

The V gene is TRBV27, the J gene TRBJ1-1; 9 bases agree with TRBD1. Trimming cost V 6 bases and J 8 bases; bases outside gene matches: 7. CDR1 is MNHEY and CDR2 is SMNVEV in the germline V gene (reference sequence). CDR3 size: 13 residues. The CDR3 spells CASRPTGGGEAFF. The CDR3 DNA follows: TGTGCCAGCAGACCGACAGGGGGAGGCGAAGCTTTCTTT.

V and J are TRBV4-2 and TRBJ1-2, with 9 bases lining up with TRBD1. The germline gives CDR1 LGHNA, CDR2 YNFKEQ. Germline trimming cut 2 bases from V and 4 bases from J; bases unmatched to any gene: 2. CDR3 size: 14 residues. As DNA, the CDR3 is TGTGCCAGCAGCCAACCGGACAGGGGCTATGGCTACACCTTC. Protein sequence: CASSQPDRGYGYTF.

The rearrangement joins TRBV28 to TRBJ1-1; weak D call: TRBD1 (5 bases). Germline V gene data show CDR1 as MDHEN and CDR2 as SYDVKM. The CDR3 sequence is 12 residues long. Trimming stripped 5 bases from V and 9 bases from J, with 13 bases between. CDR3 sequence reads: CASSRDSSQAFF. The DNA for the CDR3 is TGTGCCAGCAGTCGAGACAGTTCCCAAGCTTTCTTT.

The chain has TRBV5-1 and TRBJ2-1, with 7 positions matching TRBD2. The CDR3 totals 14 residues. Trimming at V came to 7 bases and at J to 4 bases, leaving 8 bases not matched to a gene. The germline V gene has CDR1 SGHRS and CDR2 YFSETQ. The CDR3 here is CASHRGEPYNEQFF. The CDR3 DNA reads TGCGCCAGCCACCGGGGGGAACCTTACAATGAGCAGTTCTTC.

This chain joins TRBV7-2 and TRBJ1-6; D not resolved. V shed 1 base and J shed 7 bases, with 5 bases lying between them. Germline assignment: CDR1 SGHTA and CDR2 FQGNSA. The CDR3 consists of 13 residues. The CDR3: CASSLVENSPLHF. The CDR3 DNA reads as TGTGCCAGCAGCTTAGTGGAGAATTCACCCCTCCACTTT.

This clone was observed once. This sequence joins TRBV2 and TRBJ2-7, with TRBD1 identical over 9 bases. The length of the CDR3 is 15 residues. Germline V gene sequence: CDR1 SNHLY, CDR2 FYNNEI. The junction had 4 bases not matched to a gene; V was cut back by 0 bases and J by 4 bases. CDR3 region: CASSEAPGQGYEQYV. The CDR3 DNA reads TGTGCCAGCAGTGAAGCGCCGGGACAGGGATACGAGCAGTACGTC.

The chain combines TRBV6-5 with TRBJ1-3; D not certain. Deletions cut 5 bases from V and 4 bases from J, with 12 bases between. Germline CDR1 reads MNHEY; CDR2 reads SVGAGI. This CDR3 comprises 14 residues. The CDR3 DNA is TGTGCCAGCAGTCCCTCGGGAGAAGGAAACACCATATATTTT. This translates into CASSPSGEGNTIYF.

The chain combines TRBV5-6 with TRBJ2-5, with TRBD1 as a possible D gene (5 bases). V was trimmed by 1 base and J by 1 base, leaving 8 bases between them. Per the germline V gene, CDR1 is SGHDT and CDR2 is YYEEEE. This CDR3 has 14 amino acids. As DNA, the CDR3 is TGTGCCAGCAGCTTGATAGACAGCCAAGAGACCCAGTACTTC. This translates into CASSLIDSQETQYF.

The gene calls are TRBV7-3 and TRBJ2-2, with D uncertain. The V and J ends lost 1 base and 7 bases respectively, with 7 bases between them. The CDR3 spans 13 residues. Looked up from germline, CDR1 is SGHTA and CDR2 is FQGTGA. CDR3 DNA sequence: TGTGCCAGCAGCTTAAGACAAAACGGGGAGCTGTTTTTT. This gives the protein CASSLRQNGELFF.

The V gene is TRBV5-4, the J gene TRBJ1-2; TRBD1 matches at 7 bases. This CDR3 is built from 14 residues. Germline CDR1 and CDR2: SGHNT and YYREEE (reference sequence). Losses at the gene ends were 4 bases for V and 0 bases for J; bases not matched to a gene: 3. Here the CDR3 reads CASSPDRANYGYTF. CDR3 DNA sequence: TGTGCCAGCAGCCCTGACAGGGCTAACTATGGCTACACCTTC.